This is a list of T cell receptor beta chains from one sample in a study of T cells after yellow fever vaccination. MiXCR, run by TCRdb on the 5' RACE reads, gives a single entry per CDR3 protein. The data hold around 530,000 distinct CDR3 sequences, with roughly a sixth observed a single time. Sequenced here: PBMCs, sampled 5 days after the first yellow fever vaccination. The receptors come from a young man who received the YFV17D yellow fever vaccine. CDR3s include the opening cysteine and the closing phenylalanine or tryptophan. The order of the fields is J gene, D gene, V gene, clone size, CDR3 DNA, CDR3 protein. A D gene is named only where the DNA matches it firmly. Not all rows give a size; the values are once, few, many and, for expanded clones, a class.

j_call: TRBJ2-5; d_call: -; v_call: TRBV4-1; clone_size: -; cdr3_nt: TGCGCCAGCAGCCACGAACTTGTCCCGTACCAAGAGACCCAGTACTTC; cdr3_aa: CASSHELVPYQETQYF
j_call: TRBJ1-2; d_call: -; v_call: TRBV4-1; clone_size: -; cdr3_nt: TGCGCCAGCAGCCAAGAGGGGAGGACGGGCTATGGCTACACCTTC; cdr3_aa: CASSQEGRTGYGYTF
j_call: TRBJ2-5; d_call: -; v_call: TRBV24-1; clone_size: -; cdr3_nt: TGTGCCACCAGTGAAAGACAAGAGACCCAGTACTTC; cdr3_aa: CATSERQETQYF
j_call: TRBJ1-3; d_call: -; v_call: TRBV7-9; clone_size: -; cdr3_nt: TGTGCCAGCAGCCCACGGACAAACCTTCAGAAAAACACCATATATTTT; cdr3_aa: CASSPRTNLQKNTIYF
j_call: TRBJ2-5; d_call: TRBD1; v_call: TRBV7-6; clone_size: few; cdr3_nt: TGTGCCAGCAGCTTCGGGACAGGGGGCACCCAAGAGACCCAGTACTTC; cdr3_aa: CASSFGTGGTQETQYF
j_call: TRBJ2-7; d_call: -; v_call: TRBV7-9; clone_size: -; cdr3_nt: TGTGCCAGCAGCTTAAGTGAGCGGCCTCACTACGAGCAGTACTTC; cdr3_aa: CASSLSERPHYEQYF
j_call: TRBJ2-5; d_call: TRBD1; v_call: TRBV5-1; clone_size: few; cdr3_nt: TGCGCCAGCAGCCGAACCGGACAGGGGAAAGAGACCCAGTACTTC; cdr3_aa: CASSRTGQGKETQYF
j_call: TRBJ1-2; d_call: -; v_call: TRBV29-1; clone_size: few; cdr3_nt: TGCAGCGTTGTGGACAGCTTCTATGGCTACACCTTC; cdr3_aa: CSVVDSFYGYTF
j_call: TRBJ2-4; d_call: -; v_call: TRBV28; clone_size: -; cdr3_nt: TGTGCCAGCAGTTTAAGTAGGGCCTCCAAAAACATTCAGTACTTC; cdr3_aa: CASSLSRASKNIQYF
j_call: TRBJ1-6; d_call: -; v_call: TRBV5-5; clone_size: -; cdr3_nt: TGTGCCAGCAGCCAGGACTTCGGATCACCCCTCCACTTT; cdr3_aa: CASSQDFGSPLHF
j_call: TRBJ1-6; d_call: -; v_call: TRBV28; clone_size: few; cdr3_nt: TGTGCCAGCAGTTTACACACAGGGTCGGCACCCCTCCACTTT; cdr3_aa: CASSLHTGSAPLHF
j_call: TRBJ1-6; d_call: -; v_call: TRBV7-2; clone_size: -; cdr3_nt: TGTGCCAGCAGCTCCACAGGTTCCCTCCACTTT; cdr3_aa: CASSSTGSLHF
j_call: TRBJ2-2; d_call: -; v_call: TRBV9; clone_size: few; cdr3_nt: TGTGCCAGCAGCTCCCGAGGTGGGGCAGCCGGGGAGCTGTTTTTT; cdr3_aa: CASSSRGGAAGELFF
j_call: TRBJ1-6; d_call: -; v_call: TRBV21-1; clone_size: -; cdr3_nt: TGTGCCAGCAGCAAAGGGGTGGGGGCGTCACCCCTCCACTTT; cdr3_aa: CASSKGVGASPLHF
j_call: TRBJ2-2; d_call: -; v_call: TRBV7-9; clone_size: -; cdr3_nt: TGTGCCAGCAGGAGCCGCCTGGGGACCACCGGGGAGCTGTTTTTT; cdr3_aa: CASRSRLGTTGELFF
j_call: TRBJ1-4; d_call: -; v_call: TRBV5-1; clone_size: few; cdr3_nt: TGCGCCAGCAGCTTGGGTCAGCTCCAGAAGGAACTGTTTTTT; cdr3_aa: CASSLGQLQKELFF
j_call: TRBJ2-2; d_call: TRBD1; v_call: TRBV4-1; clone_size: -; cdr3_nt: TGCGCCAGCAGCCAACCTGGGACAGGGAGAACTTACACCGGGGAGCTGTTTTTT; cdr3_aa: CASSQPGTGRTYTGELFF
j_call: TRBJ2-1; d_call: TRBD2; v_call: TRBV6-2/TRBV6-3; clone_size: -; cdr3_nt: TGTGCCAGCAGTTACTCGGGACTAGCGGGGGGGGATGAGCAGTTCTTC; cdr3_aa: CASSYSGLAGGDEQFF
j_call: TRBJ2-3; d_call: -; v_call: TRBV3-1; clone_size: few; cdr3_nt: TGTGCCAGCAGCCAAGGGCAGGGTGTAGATACGCAGTATTTT; cdr3_aa: CASSQGQGVDTQYF
j_call: TRBJ2-7; d_call: -; v_call: TRBV6-2/TRBV6-3; clone_size: -; cdr3_nt: TGTGCCAGCCTTCGTCGGGGTTACGAGCAGTACTTC; cdr3_aa: CASLRRGYEQYF
j_call: TRBJ1-2; d_call: -; v_call: TRBV10-3; clone_size: many; cdr3_nt: TGTGCCATCAGGGGGACTGATAACTATGGCTACACCTTC; cdr3_aa: CAIRGTDNYGYTF
j_call: TRBJ2-5; d_call: TRBD2; v_call: TRBV18; clone_size: -; cdr3_nt: TGTGCCAGCTCACGGCGGGAGGCCCAAGAGACCCAGTACTTC; cdr3_aa: CASSRREAQETQYF
j_call: TRBJ2-7; d_call: TRBD1; v_call: TRBV30; clone_size: -; cdr3_nt: TGTGCCTGTAGGGGGGACAGGTACTACGAGCAGTACTTC; cdr3_aa: CACRGDRYYEQYF
j_call: TRBJ2-7; d_call: -; v_call: TRBV7-8; clone_size: few; cdr3_nt: TGTGCCAGCAGCTTAAGGCTAGCAGAATACGAGCAGTACTTC; cdr3_aa: CASSLRLAEYEQYF
j_call: TRBJ1-4; d_call: TRBD1; v_call: TRBV7-9; clone_size: -; cdr3_nt: TGTGCCAGCAGCCCCAGCGGGACAGTGACGAATGAAAAACTGTTTTTT; cdr3_aa: CASSPSGTVTNEKLFF
j_call: TRBJ2-3; d_call: -; v_call: TRBV11-2; clone_size: -; cdr3_nt: TGTGCCAGCAGCACCAACACAGGGATCGGCACAGATACGCAGTATTTT; cdr3_aa: CASSTNTGIGTDTQYF
j_call: TRBJ1-1; d_call: TRBD1; v_call: TRBV18; clone_size: few; cdr3_nt: TGTGCCAGCTCACCTAGGGACAGGGACGGTGAAGCTTTCTTT; cdr3_aa: CASSPRDRDGEAFF
j_call: TRBJ2-5; d_call: -; v_call: TRBV25-1; clone_size: many; cdr3_nt: TGTGCCAGCAGTGGCCCTAGGGGAGCGTACTTC; cdr3_aa: CASSGPRGAYF
j_call: TRBJ1-1; d_call: -; v_call: TRBV30; clone_size: few; cdr3_nt: TGTGCCTGGAGTTGGGGCTTAGCCGAAGCTTTCTTT; cdr3_aa: CAWSWGLAEAFF
j_call: TRBJ1-2; d_call: -; v_call: TRBV5-6; clone_size: few; cdr3_nt: TGTGCCAGCAGCTTGGGGCAGGGGATTGTCTATGGCTACACCTTC; cdr3_aa: CASSLGQGIVYGYTF
j_call: TRBJ1-4; d_call: -; v_call: TRBV24-1; clone_size: -; cdr3_nt: TGTGCCACCAGTGACAGGGGAAATGAAAAACTGTTTTTT; cdr3_aa: CATSDRGNEKLFF
j_call: TRBJ2-1; d_call: -; v_call: TRBV6-5; clone_size: -; cdr3_nt: TGTGCCAGCAGTTACGGGGGGCCACAGTACAATGAGCAGTTCTTC; cdr3_aa: CASSYGGPQYNEQFF
j_call: TRBJ1-1; d_call: TRBD1; v_call: TRBV3-1; clone_size: -; cdr3_nt: TGTGCCAGCAGCCTCCTGGACAGGGCCGCTGAAGCTTTCTTT; cdr3_aa: CASSLLDRAAEAFF
j_call: TRBJ1-2; d_call: -; v_call: TRBV12-3/TRBV12-4; clone_size: many; cdr3_nt: TGTGCCAGCAGTTTAGTACCTGGAGGCTACACCTTC; cdr3_aa: CASSLVPGGYTF
j_call: TRBJ2-2; d_call: -; v_call: TRBV19; clone_size: few; cdr3_nt: TGTGCCAGTAGTCTTACAGCTACCGGGGAGCTGTTTTTT; cdr3_aa: CASSLTATGELFF
j_call: TRBJ2-7; d_call: TRBD1; v_call: TRBV28; clone_size: few; cdr3_nt: TGTGCCTCTCGCTCCGGGACAGAAAATTACGAGCAGTACTTC; cdr3_aa: CASRSGTENYEQYF
j_call: TRBJ2-6; d_call: -; v_call: TRBV6-5; clone_size: few; cdr3_nt: TGTGCCAGCAGTTACTGGGGGTCTGGGGCCAACGTCCTGACTTTC; cdr3_aa: CASSYWGSGANVLTF
j_call: TRBJ1-3; d_call: -; v_call: TRBV9; clone_size: -; cdr3_nt: TGTGCCAGCAGCGTCAATACAGGGCTCTCTGGAAACACCATATATTTT; cdr3_aa: CASSVNTGLSGNTIYF
j_call: TRBJ2-2; d_call: -; v_call: TRBV5-4; clone_size: few; cdr3_nt: TGTGCCAGCAGCGTCTACAGGCGGCTCGAGGACGGGGAGCTGTTTTTT; cdr3_aa: CASSVYRRLEDGELFF
j_call: TRBJ2-3; d_call: -; v_call: TRBV19; clone_size: -; cdr3_nt: TGTGCCAGTAGTCGGACCGGGGACCTCACAGATACGCAGTATTTT; cdr3_aa: CASSRTGDLTDTQYF
j_call: TRBJ1-2; d_call: -; v_call: TRBV6-1; clone_size: -; cdr3_nt: TGTGCCAGCAGTGATTTTCTGGCTGGCTACACCTTC; cdr3_aa: CASSDFLAGYTF
j_call: TRBJ2-6; d_call: TRBD1; v_call: TRBV3-1; clone_size: few; cdr3_nt: TGTGCCAGCAGCGAGTTTCGGACAGGGACTGGGGCCAACGTCCTGACTTTC; cdr3_aa: CASSEFRTGTGANVLTF
j_call: TRBJ2-5; d_call: TRBD2; v_call: TRBV7-2; clone_size: many; cdr3_nt: TGTGCCAGCAGCCATGGGGGCCTGTATAGCGGGGGAGAGACCCAGTACTTC; cdr3_aa: CASSHGGLYSGGETQYF
j_call: TRBJ1-1; d_call: TRBD1; v_call: TRBV4-1; clone_size: few; cdr3_nt: TGCGCCAGCAGCCAAAGCCCCACAGGGGAAGTCACTGAAGCTTTCTTT; cdr3_aa: CASSQSPTGEVTEAFF